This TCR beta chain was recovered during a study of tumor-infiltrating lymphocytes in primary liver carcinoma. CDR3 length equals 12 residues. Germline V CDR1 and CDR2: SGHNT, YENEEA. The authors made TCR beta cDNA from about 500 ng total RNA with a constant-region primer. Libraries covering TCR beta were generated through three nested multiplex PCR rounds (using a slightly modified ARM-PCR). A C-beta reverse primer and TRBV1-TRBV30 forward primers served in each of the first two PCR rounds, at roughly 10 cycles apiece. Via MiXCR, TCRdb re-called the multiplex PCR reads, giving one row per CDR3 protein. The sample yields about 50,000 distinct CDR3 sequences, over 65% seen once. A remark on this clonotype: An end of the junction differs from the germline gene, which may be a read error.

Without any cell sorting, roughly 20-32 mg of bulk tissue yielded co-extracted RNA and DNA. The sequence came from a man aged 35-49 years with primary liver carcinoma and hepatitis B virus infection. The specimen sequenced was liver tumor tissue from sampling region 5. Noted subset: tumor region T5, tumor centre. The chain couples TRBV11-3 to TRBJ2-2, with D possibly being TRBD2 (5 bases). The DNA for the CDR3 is TGTGCCAGCAGCGTATGGTCCGGGAAGCTGCTTTTT. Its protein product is CASSVWSGKLLF.